This TCR beta chain was obtained from a study of shared T cell receptors in the human thymus. TCRdb keeps only in-frame clones here, not all; method: immunoSEQ multiplex PCR. Here the sample spans 700,000 or so clones, approximately 83% being singletons. From germline, CDR1 is SGHNT and CDR2 YYREEE (reference sequence). The V gene lost 4 bases and the J gene lost 6 bases, with 13 bases spanning the gap. This CDR3 contains 13 residues. This clone appeared a single time. These records were also assigned to another study, of human thymus T cells. This second study says: Healthy Finnish infants having corrective surgery for congenital heart defects served as donors. The source of the thymus tissue was resections taken during corrective heart surgery. Apparent skewing of V and J gene usage characterized both thymic and blood repertoires. Among unrelated individuals, related research reported thymic repertoires that overlapped highly.

The source of this sequence is a girl younger than two with a congenital heart defect. The chain uses TRBV5-4 and TRBJ1-2; D is uncertain. The sequenced sample was thymocytes. The CDR3 nucleotides are TGTGCCAGCAGCCCCGGGTCGGGAAATGGCTACACCTTC. Protein: CASSPGSGNGYTF.